These T cell receptor beta chains were read from a single sample in a study of cytotoxic CD8 clonotypes in ibrutinib-treated CLL. Assay: immunoSEQ multiplex PCR; the TCRdb copy retains only in-frame clones and omits some. The repertoire consists of about 200,000 clones, with roughly 77% occurring once and the leading ten covering more than 4.5%. The sample in question was PBMCs, obtained after 12 months of ibrutinib treatment. These receptors were taken from a human donor with chronic lymphocytic leukemia. Both conserved end residues are trimmed from each CDR3. The order of the fields is CDR3 length, V gene, CDR3 protein.

9	TRBV20-1	SAPLNTEAF
12	TRBV29-1	SVPGTGGWNEQF
17	TRBV14	ASSPGWKGAGRTAGELF
13	TRBV5-1	ASSLLPGGRETQY
13	TRBV28	ASSPAPSGSYEQY
14	TRBV5-1	ASSPVAGGAGGELF
11	TRBV9	ASSGDLNEKLF
16	TRBV30	AWSVMWPTGGLNTEAF
14	TRBV6-9	ASSSPGHPAPEPQH
17	TRBV30	AWSPPPGLAGKVGKTQY
11	TRBV7-9	ARLDPTTGELF
14	TRBV6-5	ASSYAAVRSGNTIY
13	TRBV9	ASSATGTKNSPLH
15	TRBV18	ASSREPGASGANVLT
12	TRBV27	ASSLDPLYYEQY
13	TRBV6-5	ASSTLSWRQEKLF
12	TRBV27	ASSLLERGEKLF
14	TRBV30	AWSIGQVNFNQPQH
12	TRBV6-5	ASSYSPANEKLF
12	TRBV14	ASSQEASQETQY
15	TRBV10-3	AISESLLAGPRNEQF
9	TRBV20-1	SSLLREKVF
10	TRBV2	ASSVNRDEQY
12	TRBV9	ASSAGLTRGEQF
12	TRBV5-6	ASSPTGRLYEQY
14	TRBV7-8	ASSFPPAGPYNEQF
12	TRBV5-1	ASSPQASSYEQY
11	TRBV19	ASSIREDTEAF
16	TRBV11-1	ASSSPPGRALSGNTIY
13	TRBV10-2	ASSWTASGANVLT
12	TRBV18	ASSQVGSSYEQY
13	TRBV4-1	ASSQDREGAYEQY
9	TRBV5-1	ASSNRGEQY
12	TRBV15	ATSRDRGNQPQH
13	TRBV28	ASSFRYGGYNEQF
14	TRBV9	ASSVERTPNNSPLH
13	TRBV30	ACQGLAGGRYTQY
14	TRBV27	ASSFGPRGRGGELF
12	TRBV6-1	ASSVSDRPYGYT
11	TRBV18	ASSPPGYNEQF
11	TRBV5-4	ASSARTGETQY
13	TRBV6-1	ASSEERQPQETQY
10	TRBV2	ASKADSYEQY